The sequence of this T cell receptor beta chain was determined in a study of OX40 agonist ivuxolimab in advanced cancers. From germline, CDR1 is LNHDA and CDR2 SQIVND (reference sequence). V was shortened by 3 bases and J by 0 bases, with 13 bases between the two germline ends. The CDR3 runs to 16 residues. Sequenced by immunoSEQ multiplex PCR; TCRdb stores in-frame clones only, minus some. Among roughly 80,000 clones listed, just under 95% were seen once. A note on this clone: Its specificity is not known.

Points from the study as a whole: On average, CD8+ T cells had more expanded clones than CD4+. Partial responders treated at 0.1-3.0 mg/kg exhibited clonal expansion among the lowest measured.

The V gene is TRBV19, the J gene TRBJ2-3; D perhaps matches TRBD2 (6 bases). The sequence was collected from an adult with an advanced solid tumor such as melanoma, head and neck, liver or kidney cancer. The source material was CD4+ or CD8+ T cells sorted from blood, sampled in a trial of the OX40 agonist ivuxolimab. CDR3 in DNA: TGTGCCAGTAGTATGGGCGGACTATCTAGCACAGATACGCAGTATTTT. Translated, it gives CASSMGGLSSTDTQYF.